This entry describes one TCR beta chain. Antigen: not known. The data were obtained in a study of CD4 T cells in relation to SARS-CoV-2 and coronaviruses. Study summary: After roughly ten days of antigen culture, PBMC TCR beta CDR3s were sequenced. Study-level findings and limits: SARS-CoV-2-driven expansion was significantly weaker in crossreactive than monoreactive clones.

The method was immunoSEQ multiplex PCR; TCRdb's version includes in-frame clones alone and lacks a portion of them. The repertoire includes approximately 16,000 clones, 60% to 80% of them detected once, and 7.5% to 10% sits in the top ten. CD4+ T cells from unexposed donors were obtained before the COVID-19 pandemic (2011-2018). CD4+ T cells were isolated from the cells after 10 days of culture. The sample consisted of CD4+ T cells from PBMCs, cultured in vitro. The receptor's source is a human donor in good health.

The CDR3 DNA is TGTGCCAGCACCCTACCCCCCGGGACAGCCAACACTGAAGCTTTCTTT. Translation: CASTLPPGTANTEAFF. V gene TRBV28 combines with J gene TRBJ1-1; 7 bases line up with TRBD1. This CDR3 region has 16 residues. The V segment lost 7 bases and the J segment 2 bases; nucleotides outside the gene matches: 13. In germline, CDR1 is MDHEN, CDR2 SYDVKM.